These 30 T cell receptor beta chains were all obtained from the same sample, sequenced in a study of OX40 agonist ivuxolimab in advanced cancers. Clones were read by immunoSEQ multiplex PCR, and TCRdb kept only the in-frame ones, dropping some. The table has tens of thousands of clones, over 75% seen once. Here the sequenced sample was CD4+ or CD8+ T cells sorted from blood, taken in a trial of the OX40 agonist ivuxolimab. These receptors all come from an adult with an advanced solid tumor such as melanoma, head and neck, liver or kidney cancer.

The V call is TRBV6-5, the J call TRBJ1-6; D not resolved. Germline V lookup: CDR1 MNHEY, CDR2 SVGAGI. The CDR3 is 10 amino acids. V shed 8 bases and J shed 8 bases, with 4 bases lying between them. CDR3 bases: TGTGCCAGCGGAGATTCACCCCTCCACTTT. Protein: CASGDSPLHF.

The chain carries TRBV27 and TRBJ1-2, with 8 bases aligning to TRBD1. Germline V CDR1 and CDR2: MNHEY, SMNVEV (reference sequence). This CDR3 region has 13 residues. Germline trimming cut 5 bases from V and 5 bases from J; bases unmatched to any gene: 4. The CDR3 sequence: CASSLRTGYGYTF. CDR3 nucleotides: TGTGCCAGCAGTCTCCGGACAGGGTATGGCTACACCTTC.

The chain uses TRBV7-9 and TRBJ2-1; the D gene is possibly TRBD2 (5 bases). The CDR3 contains 11 residues. Trimming cost V 4 bases and J 9 bases, with 7 bases left between them. Germline V lookup: CDR1 SEHNR, CDR2 FQNEAQ (reference sequence). DNA of the CDR3: TGTGCCAGCAGCTCCGGAGGTGAGCAGTTCTTC. This encodes CASSSGGEQFF.

The chain is built from TRBV27 and TRBJ1-5, with 7 bases matching TRBD1. V was pared by 2 bases and J by 3 bases, with 4 bases of the junction left unmatched. The CDR3 length is 15 residues. Germline assignment: CDR1 MNHEY and CDR2 SMNVEV (reference sequence). In DNA form, the CDR3 reads TGTGCCAGCAGTTTAGTAGGGGGCCTCAATCAGCCCCAGCATTTT. This codes for CASSLVGGLNQPQHF.

The rearrangement links TRBV5-1 to TRBJ1-2; 7 nucleotides align to TRBD1. The junction had 6 bases not matched to a gene; V was cut back by 2 bases and J by 8 bases. The CDR3 has 13 amino acids. Germline CDR1 and CDR2: SGHRS and YFSETQ. DNA of the CDR3: TGCGCCAGCAGCTTCCGGACAGGAGAAGGCTACACCTTC. Translated, it gives CASSFRTGEGYTF.

The chain has TRBV28 and TRBJ2-1; D remains unclear. CDR1 and CDR2 (germline): MDHEN, SYDVKM. The CDR3 runs 15 residues. V lost 3 bases and J lost 0, with 9 bases in between. CDR3 amino acids: CASSFRYSSYNEQFF. As DNA, the CDR3 is TGTGCCAGCAGTTTTCGGTACAGCTCCTACAATGAGCAGTTCTTC.

This chain joins TRBV6-6 and TRBJ2-2; TRBD1 or TRBD2 may be the D gene (5 bases each). The CDR3 spans 14 residues. Germline V gene sequence: CDR1 MNHNY, CDR2 SVGAGI (reference sequence). V lost 7 bases and J lost 5, with 14 bases in between. In DNA form, the CDR3 reads TGTGCCAGCACCGAGAGGGCAGGGACCGGGGAGCTGTTTTTT. Protein product: CASTERAGTGELFF.

The chain links TRBV7-9 to TRBJ1-2, with D possibly being TRBD1 (6 bases). Germline V gene sequence: CDR1 SEHNR, CDR2 FQNEAQ (reference sequence). V shed 5 bases and J shed 3 bases, with 13 bases lying between them. This CDR3 has 14 residues. For the CDR3, the DNA is TGTGCCAGCAGCGGCGACAGGTTACACTATGGCTACACCTTC. Translation: CASSGDRLHYGYTF.

The chain carries TRBV5-6 and TRBJ2-5, with a tentative D call TRBD2 (6 bases). Germline V gives CDR1 SGHDT, CDR2 YYEEEE. V lost 2 bases and J lost 5, with 10 bases in between. This CDR3 is built from 13 residues. The CDR3 sequence is CASSFSGDETQYF. The DNA of the CDR3 is TGTGCCAGCAGCTTCTCGGGGGACGAGACCCAGTACTTC.

The gene calls are TRBV7-9 and TRBJ1-1, with 7 bases fitting TRBD1. Germline trimming cut 5 bases from V and 1 base from J; bases unmatched to any gene: 7. The germline V gene encodes CDR1 SEHNR and CDR2 FQNEAQ (reference sequence). The CDR3 contains 15 residues. CDR3 region: CASSPPTGANTEAFF. In DNA form, the CDR3 reads TGTGCCAGCAGCCCACCCACAGGGGCGAACACTGAAGCTTTCTTT. Supplemented by reference TRBV7-9 and TRBJ1-1, the full variable domain reads DTGVSQNPRHKITKRGQNVTFRCDPISEHNRLYWYRQTLGQGPEFLTYFQNEAQLEKSRLLSDRFSAERPKGSFSTLEIQRTEQGDSAMYLCASSPPTGANTEAFFGQGTRLTVV.

V is TRBV4-3 and J is TRBJ1-2; 7 nucleotides match TRBD1. Germline loops: CDR1 LGHNA, CDR2 YSLEER. CDR3 length equals 15 residues. V lost 3 bases to trimming and J lost 6 bases; unmatched junction nucleotides: 10. The CDR3 sequence: CASSHDRESVDGYTF. CDR3 DNA sequence: TGCGCCAGCAGCCATGACAGGGAGTCAGTCGATGGCTACACCTTC.

The chain combines TRBV7-6 with TRBJ2-1; D ambiguous. V lost 1 base and J 0 bases, leaving 7 bases between the germline ends. The CDR3 contains 15 residues. Germline values: CDR1 SGHVS, CDR2 FNYEAQ. DNA of the CDR3: TGTGCCAGCAGCTTAGTTGGTGGCTCCTACAATGAGCAGTTCTTC. Protein: CASSLVGGSYNEQFF.

This clone has a handful of counts. This sample includes further DNA sequences coding for the same CDR3. The chain uses TRBV4-2 and TRBJ1-1; TRBD1 might be the D (5 bases). V was clipped by 0 bases and J by 5 bases, with 7 bases between them. The V gene's germline CDR1 is LGHNA and CDR2 YNFKEQ. The CDR3 is made up of 13 amino acids. CDR3 nucleotides: TGTGCCAGCAGCCAAGATGGGGGGACTGAAGCTTTCTTT. This translates into CASSQDGGTEAFF.

The chain is built from TRBV5-6 and TRBJ1-5; D possibly corresponds to TRBD1 (5 bases). Germline V CDR1 and CDR2: SGHDT, YYEEEE. The V gene lost 2 bases and the J gene lost 2 bases, with 8 bases spanning the gap. The CDR3 extends over 14 amino acids. The CDR3: CASSFSGGNQPQHF. The CDR3 DNA reads as TGTGCCAGCAGCTTTTCGGGGGGCAATCAGCCCCAGCATTTT.

V usage is TRBV4-1 and J usage is TRBJ2-3; no reliable D call. Germline CDR1 reads MGHRA; CDR2 reads YSYEKL. V gave up 3 bases and J gave up 3 bases, with 4 bases separating them. The length of the CDR3 is 12 residues. Written as DNA, the CDR3 is TGCGCCAGCAGCCACCCGACAGATACGCAGTATTTT. This sequence encodes CASSHPTDTQYF.

CDR3 sequence: CASRTADQPQHF. In DNA, the CDR3 is TGTGCCAGCAGAACTGCCGACCAGCCCCAGCATTTT. This chain uses TRBV28 with TRBJ1-5; D remains unclear. The CDR3 runs to 12 residues. Germline assignment: CDR1 MDHEN and CDR2 SYDVKM. V lost 6 bases to trimming and J lost 7 bases, with 10 bases between them. Full variable domain (remainder filled in from reference TRBV28 and TRBJ1-5): DVKVTQSSRYLVKRTGEKVFLECVQDMDHENMFWYRQDPGLGLRLIYFSYDVKMKEKGDIPEGYSVSREKKERFSLILESASTNQTSMYLCASRTADQPQHFGDGTRLSIL.

This chain uses TRBV4-3 with TRBJ2-3; 8 bases map to TRBD1. CDR3 length: 15 residues. J was trimmed by 2 bases and V by 3 bases; bases with no gene match: 4. Germline V gene sequence: CDR1 LGHNA, CDR2 YSLEER. CDR3: CASSQGTGDTDTQYF. CDR3 bases: TGCGCCAGCAGCCAGGGGACAGGCGACACAGATACGCAGTATTTT.

This sequence joins TRBV7-6 and TRBJ1-2; D is ambiguous. V shed 0 bases and J shed 6 bases, with 11 bases lying between them. The CDR3 totals 14 residues. Germline V lookup: CDR1 SGHVS, CDR2 FNYEAQ. The CDR3 DNA follows: TGTGCCAGCAGCTTAGCCAACCAACCGGATGGCTACACCTTC. Its translation is CASSLANQPDGYTF.

The chain has TRBV6-5 and TRBJ2-4; D is perhaps TRBD1 (5 bases). The CDR3 loop spans 14 amino acids. V lost 9 bases to trimming and J lost 0 bases, with 12 bases between them. The germline V gene has CDR1 MNHEY and CDR2 SVGAGI. DNA for the CDR3: TGTGCCAGTTTTGCAGGGTTAGCCAAAAACATTCAGTACTTC. Encoded protein: CASFAGLAKNIQYF.

The chain links TRBV10-3 to TRBJ1-5, with D perhaps matching TRBD1 (6 bases). The CDR3 contains 13 residues. The germline V gene has CDR1 ENHRY and CDR2 SYGVKD. The V and J ends lost 10 bases and 5 bases respectively, with 15 bases between them. CDR3 DNA sequence: TGTGCCAGTAGACAGGAAGACGATCAGCCCCAGCATTTT. Protein sequence: CASRQEDDQPQHF.

The chain uses TRBV27 and TRBJ2-7; either TRBD1 or TRBD2 may fit D (5 bases each). Trimming shortened V by 3 bases and J by 5 bases, and 8 bases separated the two germline ends. The CDR3 is 12 residues long. Germline CDR1 and CDR2: MNHEY and SMNVEV (reference sequence). In DNA form, the CDR3 reads TGTGCCAGCAGTTTTAGGGGAGACGAGCAGTACTTC. Protein sequence: CASSFRGDEQYF.

The chain carries TRBV4-2 and TRBJ1-2, with 9 bases lining up with TRBD1. J gave up 7 bases and V 4 bases, and 4 bases lay outside the gene matches. Germline-derived CDR1 and CDR2 are LGHNA and YNFKEQ. The length of the CDR3 is 13 residues. DNA for the CDR3: TGTGCCAGCAGCCGGACAGGGGTGTCTGGCTACACCTTC. Its protein is CASSRTGVSGYTF.

This clone was counted between two and nine times. This likely stems from a read error, as it lies one base from a far larger clone. The chain is built from TRBV19 and TRBJ1-2; a weak D match, TRBD1 (6 bases). V was pared by 6 bases and J by 4 bases, with 24 bases between. Germline V gene sequence: CDR1 LNHDA, CDR2 SQIVND (reference sequence). This CDR3 comprises 17 residues. CDR3 nucleotides: TGTGCCAGTAGGCCCGGGGGTACCGGGACACGCTTCTATGGCTACACCTTC. Its protein is CASRPGGTGTRFYGYTF.

The V and J genes are TRBV19 and TRBJ1-1; perhaps TRBD1 as D (6 bases). The CDR3 extends over 17 amino acids. Germline CDR1 and CDR2: LNHDA and SQIVND (reference sequence). Trimming stripped 9 bases from V and 5 bases from J, with 28 bases between. This chain's CDR3 is CARRQVMGSFPKTEAFF. In DNA form, the CDR3 reads TGTGCCAGACGACAGGTTATGGGGTCTTTCCCAAAAACTGAAGCTTTCTTT.

This clone was seen only once. V gene TRBV6-5 combines with J gene TRBJ2-7; no reliable D call. V gave up 5 bases and J gave up 0 bases, with 11 bases separating them. The CDR3 runs 14 residues. The germline CDR1 and CDR2 sequences are MNHEY and SVGAGI. CDR3 DNA sequence: TGTGCCAGCAGTCCTCGCCTCCGCTCCTACGAGCAGTACGTC. Amino acid sequence: CASSPRLRSYEQYV.

The chain couples TRBV30 to TRBJ1-2, with TRBD1 matching over 8 bases. The CDR3 runs 17 residues. V shed 1 base and J 5 bases; nucleotides not matched to a gene: 15. CDR1 is GTSNPN, CDR2 SVGIG, per germline (reference sequence). This chain's CDR3 is CAWSAPTGAVWSYGYTF. The CDR3 DNA reads TGTGCCTGGAGTGCCCCGACAGGGGCCGTTTGGTCGTATGGCTACACCTTC.

Regarding this clone: One junction end disagrees with the germline gene, perhaps due to a read error. V and J are TRBV29-1 and TRBJ1-1; TRBD1 aligns across 9 bases. Germline V gene data show CDR1 as SQVTM and CDR2 as ANQGSEA. The CDR3 contains 14 residues. This chain's CDR3 is CSAEQGARNTEAFF. CDR3 coding DNA: TGCAGCGCTGAACAGGGGGCACGGAACACTGAAGCTTTCTTT.

Sample share makes this clone medium-sized. As DNA, the CDR3 is TGTGCCAGCAGGATTAGAAAACTCCCTGGGACCGGGGAGCTGTTTTTT. Translating it yields CASRIRKLPGTGELFF. This chain joins TRBV13 and TRBJ2-2; no clear D. Germline-derived CDR1 and CDR2 are PRHDT and FYEKMQ (reference sequence). With 6 bases removed from V and 5 bases from J, the gap between germline ends came to 19 bases. The CDR3 totals 16 residues.

The rearrangement links TRBV11-2 to TRBJ2-7; no clear D. The CDR3 totals 13 residues. Trimming took off 0 bases at V and 5 bases at J, with 8 bases between the two ends. Germline V lookup: CDR1 SGHAT, CDR2 FQNNGV. The DNA for the CDR3 is TGTGCCAGCAGCTTAGATGGGGTTGACGAGCAGTACGTC. Its protein is CASSLDGVDEQYV.

The CDR3 region is CAWSSGNGYTF. The CDR3 DNA is TGTGCCTGGAGTTCAGGGAATGGCTACACCTTC. The chain links TRBV30 to TRBJ1-2; tentatively, D is TRBD1 (5 bases). V shed 2 bases and J shed 6 bases, with 7 bases lying between them. CDR3 length equals 11 residues. Germline CDR1 GTSNPN, CDR2 SVGIG (reference sequence). Looking up the rest from reference TRBV30 and TRBJ1-2 gives the full variable domain: SQTIHQWPATLVQPVGSPLSLECTVEGTSNPNLYWYRQAAGRGLQLLFYSVGIGQISSEVPQNLSASRPQDRQFILSSKKLLLSDSGFYLCAWSSGNGYTFGSGTRLTVV.